This T cell receptor (beta chain) emerged from a study of T-cell memory formation after mild COVID-19. General observations from the study: Whether second-wave clones peaking at day 37 were SARS-CoV-2 specific went unconfirmed.

CDR3 length: 13 amino acids. V shed 6 bases, J shed 6 bases, and the junction held 6 bases outside the gene matches. 5'RACE primed at constant segments yielded TCR alpha and TCR beta cDNA libraries bearing sample barcodes and UMIs. One entry per CDR3 protein, called by TCRdb with MiXCR from the 5' RACE reads. The table includes about 180,000 distinct CDR3 sequences, approximately 16% detected once. This clonotype has just a few counts. Its cognate antigen is unknown. The receptor was isolated from an adult woman who had mild COVID-19 (a few samples of this study predate the infection). Cell type and time point are not known. The rearrangement links TRBV12-3 or TRBV12-4 to TRBJ2-7; 9 bases agree with TRBD1. The sample was PBMCs or a T cell subset sorted from them (not recorded which). CDR3 DNA: TGTGCCAGCAGGCGGACAGGGGCCCCCGAGCAGTACTTC. Protein sequence: CASRRTGAPEQYF.